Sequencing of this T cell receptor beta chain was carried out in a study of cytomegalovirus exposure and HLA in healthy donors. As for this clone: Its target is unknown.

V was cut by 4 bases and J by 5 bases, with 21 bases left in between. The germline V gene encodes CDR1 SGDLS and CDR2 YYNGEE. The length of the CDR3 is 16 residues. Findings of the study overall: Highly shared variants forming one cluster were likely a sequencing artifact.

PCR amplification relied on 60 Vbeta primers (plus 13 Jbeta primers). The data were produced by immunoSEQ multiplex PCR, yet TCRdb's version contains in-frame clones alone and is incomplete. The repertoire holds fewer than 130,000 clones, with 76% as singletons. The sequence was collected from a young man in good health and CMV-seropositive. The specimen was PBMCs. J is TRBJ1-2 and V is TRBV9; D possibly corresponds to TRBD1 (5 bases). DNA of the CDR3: TGTGCCAGCAGCCAAAGGCCAGGGTCTACACGGTATGGCTACACCTTC. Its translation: CASSQRPGSTRYGYTF. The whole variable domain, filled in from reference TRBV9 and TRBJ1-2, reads DSGVTQTPKHLITATGQRVTLRCSPRSGDLSVYWYQQSLDQGLQFLIQYYNGEERAKGNILERFSAQQFPDLHSELNLSSLELGDSALYFCASSQRPGSTRYGYTFGSGTRLTVV.